The 29 T cell receptor beta chains given below trace back to one sample, sequenced in a study of blood T cell repertoires in COVID-19. Assay: immunoSEQ multiplex PCR; the TCRdb copy retains only in-frame clones and omits some. The sample lists more than 95,000 clones, 75% to 85% occurring once. The sample taken for sequencing was peripheral blood. The receptors stem from a man aged 40-49 years with active or convalescent COVID-19.

The V and J genes are TRBV27 and TRBJ2-2; possibly TRBD2 for D (6 bases). The germline V and J ends were trimmed by 6 bases and 0 bases, with 8 bases remaining between them. CDR1 and CDR2 from the germline V gene are MNHEY and SMNVEV (reference sequence). The CDR3 is 14 amino acids. The CDR3 DNA sequence: TGTGCCAGCAGGGGGACTTCGAACACCGGGGAGCTGTTTTTT. Its translation is CASRGTSNTGELFF.

The chain is built from TRBV5-4 and TRBJ1-2; 8 nucleotides match TRBD1. From germline, CDR1 is SGHNT and CDR2 YYREEE (reference sequence). CDR3 size: 16 residues. Losses at the gene ends were 0 bases for V and 4 bases for J; bases not matched to a gene: 8. The CDR3 sequence: CASSLGVPDRAYGYTF. The CDR3, as DNA: TGTGCCAGCAGCTTGGGCGTACCGGACAGGGCCTATGGCTACACCTTC.

V is TRBV27 and J is TRBJ1-6; 8 nucleotides agree with TRBD1. J lost 7 bases, V lost 4 bases, and 3 bases had no gene match. This CDR3 is 14 amino acids long. Per the germline V gene, CDR1 is MNHEY and CDR2 is SMNVEV (reference sequence). In nucleotides, the CDR3 is TGTGCCAGCAGTTCGACAGGGGAGAATTCACCCCTCCACTTT. It codes for CASSSTGENSPLHF.

The rearrangement joins TRBV4-1 to TRBJ1-6; D uncertain. CDR3 length: 14 amino acids. CDR1 and CDR2 (germline): MGHRA, YSYEKL. The ends were cut back, 3 bases at V and 8 bases at J, with 11 bases in the middle. CDR3 region: CASSQPQSYSPLHF. CDR3 in DNA: TGCGCCAGCAGCCAGCCTCAAAGCTATTCACCCCTCCACTTT.

CDR3 sequence: CASSLEGTSGTDTQYF. In DNA, the CDR3 is TGCGCCAGCAGCTTGGAAGGGACTAGCGGCACAGATACGCAGTATTTT. The genes are TRBV5-1 and TRBJ2-3, with 10 bases matching TRBD2. The germline CDR1 and CDR2 sequences are SGHRS and YFSETQ. V was clipped by 0 bases and J by 1 base; unmatched bases: 2. The CDR3 extends over 16 amino acids.

Worth noting for this clone: This may arise from a read error, as a much more abundant clone is one base away. The chain recombines TRBV27 with TRBJ2-2; D ambiguous. The CDR3 is 11 residues long. Germline CDR1 MNHEY, CDR2 SMNVEV (reference sequence). Trimming pared 6 bases from V and 5 bases from J, leaving 4 bases between. In DNA form, the CDR3 reads TGTGCCAGCAGGTCAACCGGGGAGCTGTTTTTT. It specifies CASRSTGELFF.

The rearrangement joins TRBV15 to TRBJ2-2; D gene unclear. Trimming took off 6 bases at V and 1 base at J, with 21 bases between the two ends. Germline values: CDR1 LNHNV, CDR2 YYDKDF (reference sequence). This CDR3 is built from 18 residues. The CDR3, as DNA: TGTGCCACCAGGAGGTCCGGATTCACTACTATGAACACCGGGGAGCTGTTTTTT. Translated: CATRRSGFTTMNTGELFF.

The rearrangement uses TRBV28 and TRBJ1-6; no firm D call. The CDR3 covers 14 residues. CDR1 is MDHEN, CDR2 SYDVKM, per germline. V lost 6 bases and J 5 bases, leaving 11 bases between the germline ends. The CDR3, as DNA: TGTGCCAGCAGCCCTCGACTGAATAATTCACCCCTCCACTTT. This translates into CASSPRLNNSPLHF.

This clone was picked up a small number of times. The V gene is TRBV6-6, the J gene TRBJ1-4; D not resolved. V was trimmed by 6 bases and J by 9 bases, leaving 8 bases between them. In germline, CDR1 is MNHNY, CDR2 SVGAGI (reference sequence). The CDR3 is 11 amino acids. CDR3 bases: TGTGCCAGCAGCCAAGACAAAAAACTGTTTTTT. Amino acids: CASSQDKKLFF.

V usage is TRBV30 and J usage is TRBJ1-5; 7 bases are shared with TRBD1. V lost 1 base, J lost 2 bases, and 11 bases stayed unmatched. Looked up from germline, CDR1 is GTSNPN and CDR2 is SVGIG (reference sequence). The CDR3 length is 17 residues. The CDR3 region is CAWSDLILDRGNQPQHF. The CDR3, as DNA: TGTGCCTGGAGTGACCTCATTCTTGACAGGGGCAATCAGCCCCAGCATTTT.

Note on this clone: This sample also contains other DNA sequences that code for the same CDR3. V gene TRBV28 combines with J gene TRBJ1-2; D remains ambiguous. The V end was cut by 6 bases, the J end by 0 bases, with 11 bases between. Germline lookup yields CDR1 MDHEN and CDR2 SYDVKM. This CDR3 has 14 amino acids. This CDR3 reads CASSPPTANYGYTF. The CDR3 DNA follows: TGTGCCAGCAGCCCCCCCACAGCTAACTATGGCTACACCTTC.

This clone was observed once. CDR3 nucleotide sequence: TGTGCCAGCAGCCAAGATCGAGAAGGGAGAGCTTTCTTT. Amino acids: CASSQDREGRAFF. V usage is TRBV4-2 and J usage is TRBJ1-1; D is uncertain. The CDR3 is made up of 13 amino acids. Germline lookup yields CDR1 LGHNA and CDR2 YNFKEQ. The V gene lost 0 bases and the J gene lost 10 bases, with 12 bases spanning the gap.

This clone has only one observation. This specimen includes other DNA sequences encoding the same CDR3. V gene TRBV9 combines with J gene TRBJ1-2, with TRBD1 matching 9 bases. Per the germline V gene, CDR1 is SGDLS and CDR2 is YYNGEE. The CDR3 totals 13 residues. The V segment lost 4 bases and the J segment 6 bases; nucleotides outside the gene matches: 4. CDR3 in DNA: TGTGCCAGCAGCCCGGGACAGGGCGATGGCTACACCTTC. It specifies CASSPGQGDGYTF. The full variable domain, with the rest looked up from reference TRBV9 and TRBJ1-2, is DSGVTQTPKHLITATGQRVTLRCSPRSGDLSVYWYQQSLDQGLQFLIQYYNGEERAKGNILERFSAQQFPDLHSELNLSSLELGDSALYFCASSPGQGDGYTFGSGTRLTVV.

Worth noting for this clone: Its ends do not fully match the called genes, so a read error is possible. V gene TRBV5-6 combines with J gene TRBJ1-1, with D possibly matching TRBD1 (5 bases). CDR1 is SGHDT, CDR2 YYEEEE, per germline. The CDR3 has 18 residues. Written as DNA, the CDR3 is TGTGCCAGCAGCTTTAAGAAGGACGGGAGGGGATGGAACTCTGAAGCTTTCTTT. This encodes CASSFKKDGRGWNSEAFF.

V and J are TRBV14 and TRBJ1-1; no definite D call. Per the germline V gene, CDR1 is SGHDN and CDR2 is FVKESK. The CDR3 covers 15 residues. The V and J ends lost 8 bases and 0 bases respectively, with 16 bases between them. The CDR3 bases are TGTGCCAGCTCCCCCACTTTTAACCTGAACACTGAAGCTTTCTTT. Amino acid sequence: CASSPTFNLNTEAFF.

The chain is built from TRBV19 and TRBJ1-1; D not resolved. The CDR3 is made up of 13 amino acids. From germline, CDR1 is LNHDA and CDR2 SQIVND (reference sequence). V lost 5 bases and J lost 2, with 9 bases in between. The CDR3 DNA sequence: TGTGCCAGTAGTTTAGCCCTAAACACTGAAGCTTTCTTT. Protein: CASSLALNTEAFF.

The chain employs TRBV30 and TRBJ2-7; no reliable D call. Germline CDR1 and CDR2: GTSNPN and SVGIG (reference sequence). Trimming removed 3 bases from V and 7 bases from J, with 7 bases in between. There are 10 residues in the CDR3. The CDR3 nucleotides are TGTGCCTGGAGACCGCGGGAGCAGTACTTC. Protein product: CAWRPREQYF. The full variable domain, rest sourced from reference TRBV30 and TRBJ2-7, is SQTIHQWPATLVQPVGSPLSLECTVEGTSNPNLYWYRQAAGRGLQLLFYSVGIGQISSEVPQNLSASRPQDRQFILSSKKLLLSDSGFYLCAWRPREQYFGPGTRLTVT.

V and J are TRBV9 and TRBJ1-2, with unresolved D. The V gene's germline CDR1 is SGDLS and CDR2 YYNGEE. The V gene lost 4 bases and the J gene lost 4 bases, with 11 bases spanning the gap. The CDR3 runs to 13 residues. The CDR3 reads CASSSHGSYGYTF. Written as DNA, the CDR3 is TGTGCCAGCAGCTCTCATGGCAGCTATGGCTACACCTTC.

V is TRBV5-4 and J is TRBJ2-2; 8 positions match TRBD2. The CDR3 extends over 16 amino acids. J lost 6 bases, V lost 2 bases, and 9 bases had no gene match. Per germline, CDR1 SGHNT and CDR2 YYREEE (reference sequence). CDR3 amino acids: CASSFGAGGLSGELFF. The CDR3 region has the DNA TGTGCCAGCAGCTTCGGGGCGGGAGGTCTCTCCGGGGAGCTGTTTTTT.

This clone was seen repeatedly, ten times or more. This sequence joins TRBV29-1 and TRBJ2-7; D might be TRBD2 (5 bases). The V gene's germline CDR1 is SQVTM and CDR2 ANQGSEA. CDR3 length: 15 amino acids. The V and J ends lost 0 bases and 4 bases respectively, with 16 bases between them. The CDR3 coding sequence is TGCAGCGTTGAAGATCGGCTGGCCTCGGGATACGAGCAGTACTTC. The encoded protein is CSVEDRLASGYEQYF.

The chain employs TRBV19 and TRBJ1-2; 9 positions match TRBD1. The germline V gene encodes CDR1 LNHDA and CDR2 SQIVND (reference sequence). After removal of 7 bases from V and 0 bases from J, the junction contained 6 bases not matched to a gene. The CDR3 totals 15 residues. Written as DNA, the CDR3 is TGTGCCAGTATACCCGGGACAGGGTCTAACTATGGCTACACCTTC. Protein: CASIPGTGSNYGYTF.

This clone has a single count. The chain combines TRBV2 with TRBJ2-5, with D unclear. The V end lost 7 bases, the J end lost 3 bases, and 12 bases lay between the germline ends. The CDR3 spans 13 residues. The germline CDR1 and CDR2 sequences are SNHLY and FYNNEI. CDR3 residues: CASISSVKETQYF. CDR3 sequence (DNA): TGTGCCAGCATCAGTTCTGTTAAAGAGACCCAGTACTTC.

The genes are TRBV9 and TRBJ2-5; TRBD2 aligns across 15 bases. The CDR3 runs 16 residues. CDR1 and CDR2 (germline): SGDLS, YYNGEE. The J segment lost 1 base and the V segment lost 7 bases, leaving 5 bases of the junction unmatched. The CDR3 DNA is TGTGCCAGCGCCGGGACTAGCGGGGGGATCCAAGAGACCCAGTACTTC. This sequence encodes CASAGTSGGIQETQYF.

The chain links TRBV24-1 to TRBJ2-6; TRBD1 matches at 10 bases. Unmatched junction bases numbered 6, after V lost 4 bases and J lost 1 base. This CDR3 comprises 18 residues. Germline V lookup: CDR1 KGHDR, CDR2 SFDVKD. Here the CDR3 DNA reads TGTGCCACCAGTGAAAGGGACAGGGGAGTGTCTGGGGCCAACGTCCTGACTTTC. Protein: CATSERDRGVSGANVLTF.

Turning to this clone: A read error may account for a junction end that differs from germline. The chain couples TRBV6-5 to TRBJ2-7; 11 bases line up with TRBD2. CDR3 length: 14 residues. Per germline, CDR1 MNHEY and CDR2 SVGAGI. CDR3 residues: CASSYSVAGGPSHF. The CDR3 coding sequence is TGTGCCAGCAGTTACTCGGTAGCGGGAGGGCCATCCCACTTC.

V usage is TRBV21-1 and J usage is TRBJ2-7; TRBD1 reflects the table's D call only, with no check against the DNA. TRBV21-1 is a listed pseudogene. The CDR3 extends over 14 amino acids. The CDR3 loop is CASSKRGLKEEQYF. The CDR3 coding sequence is TGTGCCAGCAGCAAAAGGGGTCTAAAGGAAGAGCAGTACTTC.

The rearrangement links TRBV4-2 to TRBJ1-4; 9 nucleotides agree with TRBD1. After removal of 4 bases from V and 7 bases from J, the junction contained 4 bases not matched to a gene. This CDR3 spans 14 amino acids. Germline CDR1 reads LGHNA; CDR2 reads YNFKEQ. The CDR3 bases are TGTGCCAGCAGCCCGGGACAGGGTGGTGAAAAACTGTTTTTT. Protein sequence: CASSPGQGGEKLFF.

J is TRBJ2-2 and V is TRBV5-1; TRBD2 matches at 16 bases. V was clipped by 4 bases and J by 4 bases; unmatched bases: 16. CDR1 is SGHRS and CDR2 is YFSETQ in the germline V gene. This CDR3 comprises 21 residues. CDR3 region: CASSPWGLAGGPSFGTGELFF. CDR3 sequence (DNA): TGCGCCAGCAGCCCCTGGGGACTAGCGGGAGGGCCGTCGTTCGGCACCGGGGAGCTGTTTTTT.

This chain links TRBV7-2 with TRBJ2-7; 9 bases align to TRBD1. Germline V gene lookup returns CDR1 SGHTA and CDR2 FQGNSA. Losses at the gene ends were 5 bases for V and 4 bases for J; bases not matched to a gene: 9. The CDR3 covers 15 residues. CDR3: CASSPTGQGNYEQYF. The CDR3 DNA is TGTGCCAGCAGCCCCACGGGACAGGGCAATTACGAGCAGTACTTC.